This T cell receptor (beta chain) emerged from a study of cytotoxic CD8 clonotypes in ibrutinib-treated CLL. There are 16 residues in the CDR3. With 5 bases clipped from V and 4 bases from J, the junction kept 8 bases outside the gene matches. The germline CDR1 and CDR2 sequences are SEHNR and FQNEAQ (reference sequence). Assay used: immunoSEQ multiplex PCR; TCRdb lists only in-frame clones, some missing. The sample carries almost 250,000 clones, about three quarters recorded once. The TCR comes from a human donor with chronic lymphocytic leukemia. This chain connects TRBV7-9 to TRBJ2-7, with 13 bases identical to TRBD2. Sequenced here: PBMCs, sampled after 24 months of ibrutinib treatment. The CDR3 sequence is CASSAGLAGVGYEQYF. In DNA form, the CDR3 reads TGTGCCAGCAGCGCTGGACTAGCGGGAGTAGGTTACGAGCAGTACTTC.